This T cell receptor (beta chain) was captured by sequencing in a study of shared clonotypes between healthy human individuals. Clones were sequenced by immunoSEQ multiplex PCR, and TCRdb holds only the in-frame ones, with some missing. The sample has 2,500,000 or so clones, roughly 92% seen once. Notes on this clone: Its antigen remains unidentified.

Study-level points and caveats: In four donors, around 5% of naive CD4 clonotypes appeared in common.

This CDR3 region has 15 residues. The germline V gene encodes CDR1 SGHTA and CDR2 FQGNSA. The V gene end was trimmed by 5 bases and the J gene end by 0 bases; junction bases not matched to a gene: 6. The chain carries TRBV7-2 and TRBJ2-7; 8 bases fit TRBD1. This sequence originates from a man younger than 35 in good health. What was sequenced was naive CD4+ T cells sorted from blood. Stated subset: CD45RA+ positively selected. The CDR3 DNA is TGTGCCAGCAGCACTACAGGGGGGAGCTCCTACGAGCAGTACTTC. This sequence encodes CASSTTGGSSYEQYF.